This T cell receptor beta chain was captured in a study of blood T cell repertoires in COVID-19. Study information: Acute and convalescent COVID-19 specimens originated in the United States, Italy and Spain.

As processed by the authors: Amplification from reference gene primers served as the basis for estimated nucleated cell counts. Sequenced by immunoSEQ multiplex PCR; TCRdb stores in-frame clones only, minus some. That table furnishes V, J and clone size, whereas the DNA furnished D and trimming. The data show about 140,000 clones, 82% seen once. The CDR3 length is 14 residues. V lost 4 bases to trimming and J lost 1 base, with 10 bases between them. The germline V gene has CDR1 LNHDA and CDR2 SQIVND (reference sequence). This receptor was taken from a woman of 80 years or more with acute or convalescent COVID-19. The V and J genes are TRBV19 and TRBJ1-1; the D gene is possibly TRBD1 (6 bases). Sequencing was carried out using peripheral blood. In nucleotides, the CDR3 is TGTGCCAGTAGTAGAAGACAGGAGAACACTGAAGCTTTCTTT. This sequence encodes CASSRRQENTEAFF.